This entry concerns a single T cell receptor beta chain. Its target is unknown. The V gene end was trimmed by 5 bases and the J gene end by 3 bases; junction bases not matched to a gene: 5. The length of the CDR3 is 16 residues. Germline loops: CDR1 SEHNR, CDR2 FQNEAQ (reference sequence). This sample was taken from a study of shared clonotypes between healthy human individuals. Study findings and constraints: It was observed that about 5% of naive CD4 clonotypes were shared across several donors. Researchers found naive subsets generally carried larger estimated richness than memory subsets.

Libraries were prepared by immunoSEQ multiplex PCR; TCRdb keeps only in-frame clonotypes and omits some of them. Of 700,000 to 950,000 clones in the sample, about 96% were seen once. Naive CD8 isolation took CD45RO-negative cells positively selected for CCR7 and excluded terminally differentiated effector memory CD45RA+ cells. V is TRBV7-9 and J is TRBJ2-6; 9 bases line up with TRBD1. This clonotype was sampled from a man aged 30-40 years in good health. What was sequenced was naive CD8+ T cells sorted from blood. CDR3 nucleotides: TGTGCCAGCAGCCAGGGGGACAGGGATGGGGCCAACGTCCTGACTTTC. It codes for CASSQGDRDGANVLTF.